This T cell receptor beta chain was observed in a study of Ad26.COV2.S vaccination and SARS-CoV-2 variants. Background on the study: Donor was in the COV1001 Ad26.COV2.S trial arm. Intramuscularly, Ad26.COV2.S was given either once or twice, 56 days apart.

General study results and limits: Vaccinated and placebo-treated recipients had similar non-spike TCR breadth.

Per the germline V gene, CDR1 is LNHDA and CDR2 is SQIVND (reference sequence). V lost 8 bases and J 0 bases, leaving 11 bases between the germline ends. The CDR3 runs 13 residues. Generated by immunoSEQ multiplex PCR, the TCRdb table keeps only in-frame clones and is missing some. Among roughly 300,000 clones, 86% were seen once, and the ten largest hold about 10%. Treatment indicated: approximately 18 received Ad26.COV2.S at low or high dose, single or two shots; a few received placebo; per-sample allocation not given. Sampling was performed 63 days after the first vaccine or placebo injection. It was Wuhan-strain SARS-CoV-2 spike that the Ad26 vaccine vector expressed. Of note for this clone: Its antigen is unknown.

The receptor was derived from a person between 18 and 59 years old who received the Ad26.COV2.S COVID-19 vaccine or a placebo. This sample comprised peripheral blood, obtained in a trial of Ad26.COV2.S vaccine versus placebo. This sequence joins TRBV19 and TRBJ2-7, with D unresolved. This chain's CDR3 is CASGPRSSYEQYF. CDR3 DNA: TGTGCCAGTGGGCCCAGGAGCTCCTACGAGCAGTACTTC. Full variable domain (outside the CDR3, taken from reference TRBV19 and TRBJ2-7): DGGITQSPKYLFRKEGQNVTLSCEQNLNHDAMYWYRQDPGQGLRLIYYSQIVNDFQKGDIAEGYSVSREKKESFPLTVTSAQKNPTAFYLCASGPRSSYEQYFGPGTRLTVT.